A selection of T cell receptor beta chains follows, all from one sample in a study of shared clonotypes between healthy human individuals. Produced via immunoSEQ multiplex PCR; TCRdb's table is partial and in-frame only. Found here are about 2,200,000 clones, under 95% of them singletons; the top ten hold roughly 1.7%. The sample consisted of naive CD8+ T cells from PBMCs. Receptor source: a man aged 18 to 29 in good health. Some clones in this sample may be carry-over from other donors' samples. The CDR3 runs from the conserved cysteine through the conserved F or W. A D gene is named only where the DNA matches it firmly. The listing skips clone size in some rows; elsewhere it reads once, few, many or a size class.

v_call	clone_size	j_call	d_call	cdr3_aa	cdr3_nt
TRBV9	-	TRBJ2-1	-	CASSSGPPNNEQFF	TGTGCCAGCAGCTCCGGACCCCCCAACAATGAGCAGTTCTTC
TRBV9	-	TRBJ1-5	-	CASSVGGGNQPQHF	TGTGCCAGCAGCGTAGGGGGAGGCAATCAGCCCCAGCATTTT
TRBV27	-	TRBJ1-1	-	CASSVLSERGTEAFF	TGTGCCAGCAGTGTATTGTCCGAAAGGGGCACTGAAGCTTTCTTT
TRBV28	-	TRBJ2-2	-	CASSLIGDTGELFF	TGTGCCAGCAGTTTAATAGGGGACACCGGGGAGCTGTTTTTT
TRBV6-6	once	TRBJ2-1	-	CASSYSVDEQFF	TGTGCCAGCAGTTACTCGGTGGATGAGCAGTTCTTC
TRBV11-2	-	TRBJ2-1	TRBD2	CASSSGLGRKYNEQFF	TGTGCCAGCAGCTCGGGCCTCGGGAGGAAGTACAATGAGCAGTTCTTC
TRBV4-1	once	TRBJ2-1	-	CASSHIPGTSSYNEQFF	TGCGCCAGCAGCCACATTCCCGGGACTTCCTCCTACAATGAGCAGTTCTTC
TRBV25-1	-	TRBJ1-1	-	CASSGLRTADTEAFF	TGTGCCAGCAGTGGCCTCCGGACCGCGGACACTGAAGCTTTCTTT
TRBV9	once	TRBJ2-7	TRBD1	CASSGDRTGIYF	TGTGCCAGCAGCGGAGACAGGACAGGGATTTACTTC
TRBV7-9	-	TRBJ1-2	-	CASSLLGARDYGYTF	TGTGCCAGCAGCCTACTAGGGGCGCGGGACTATGGCTACACCTTC
TRBV29-1	-	TRBJ2-7	TRBD2	CSVGSVSIAGVTYEQYF	TGCAGCGTTGGATCAGTTAGTATAGCGGGAGTGACCTACGAGCAGTACTTC
TRBV29-1	-	TRBJ2-7	TRBD1	CSAVKGQGHEQYF	TGCAGCGCCGTCAAGGGACAGGGCCACGAGCAGTACTTC
TRBV6-6	-	TRBJ2-1	TRBD2	CASSPSGSWDEQFF	TGTGCCAGCAGTCCTAGCGGGAGTTGGGATGAGCAGTTCTTC
TRBV7-9	-	TRBJ1-1	TRBD1	CASSPKPGQGDTEAFF	TGTGCCAGCAGCCCTAAACCGGGACAGGGGGACACTGAAGCTTTCTTT
TRBV29-1	-	TRBJ1-2	-	CSVEEAVNLYGYTF	TGCAGCGTTGAAGAGGCTGTAAACCTCTATGGCTACACCTTC
TRBV28	-	TRBJ2-1	-	CASTPTDYNEQFF	TGTGCCAGCACTCCTACGGATTACAATGAGCAGTTCTTC
TRBV5-4	-	TRBJ1-2	-	CASSLEGRVDGYTF	TGTGCCAGCAGCTTGGAGGGCAGGGTGGATGGCTACACCTTC
TRBV7-9	-	TRBJ2-3	-	CASSPRSPDTQYF	TGTGCCAGCAGCCCCCGCTCACCAGATACGCAGTATTTT
TRBV19	-	TRBJ1-5	TRBD1	CASRTGSPIGSNQPQHF	TGTGCCAGCCGGACAGGGTCCCCTATCGGGAGCAATCAGCCCCAGCATTTT
TRBV7-3	-	TRBJ2-1	-	CASSLTWGSGRSSYNEQFF	TGTGCCAGCAGCTTAACGTGGGGTTCGGGCAGAAGCTCCTACAATGAGCAGTTCTTC
TRBV6-5	-	TRBJ1-5	-	CASSFYRGGNQPQHF	TGTGCCAGCAGCTTCTACCGGGGGGGCAATCAGCCCCAGCATTTT
TRBV19	once	TRBJ2-3	TRBD1	CASRYAGTGITDTQYF	TGTGCCAGTAGGTACGCCGGGACAGGGATCACAGATACGCAGTATTTT
TRBV7-9	-	TRBJ2-1	TRBD2	CASSLALAGGPGYNEQFF	TGTGCCAGCAGCTTAGCACTAGCGGGAGGGCCTGGGTACAATGAGCAGTTCTTC
TRBV19	-	TRBJ1-1	-	CASSISWGEAFF	TGTGCCAGTAGTATAAGTTGGGGTGAAGCTTTCTTT
TRBV6-1	-	TRBJ2-5	TRBD2	CASSALAGAYVRETQYF	TGTGCCAGCAGTGCACTAGCGGGAGCATACGTACGAGAGACCCAGTACTTC
TRBV7-6	-	TRBJ2-6	-	CASSGGVGSGANVLTF	TGTGCCAGCAGTGGCGGCGTGGGGTCTGGGGCCAACGTCCTGACTTTC